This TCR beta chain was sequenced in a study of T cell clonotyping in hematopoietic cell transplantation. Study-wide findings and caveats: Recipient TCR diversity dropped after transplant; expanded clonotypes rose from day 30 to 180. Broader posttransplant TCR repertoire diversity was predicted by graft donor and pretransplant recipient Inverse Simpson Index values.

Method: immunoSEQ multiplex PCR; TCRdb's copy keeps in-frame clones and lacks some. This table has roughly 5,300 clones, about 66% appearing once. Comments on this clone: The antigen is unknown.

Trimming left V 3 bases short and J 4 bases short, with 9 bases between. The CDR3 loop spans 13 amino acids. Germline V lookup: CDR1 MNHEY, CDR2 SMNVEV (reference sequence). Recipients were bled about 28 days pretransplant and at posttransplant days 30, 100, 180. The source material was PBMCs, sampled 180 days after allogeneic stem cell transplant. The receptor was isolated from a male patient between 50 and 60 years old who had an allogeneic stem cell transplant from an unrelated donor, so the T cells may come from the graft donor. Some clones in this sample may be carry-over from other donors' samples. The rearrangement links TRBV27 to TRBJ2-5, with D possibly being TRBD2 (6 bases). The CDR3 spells CASSLGLRETQYF. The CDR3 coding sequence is TGTGCCAGCAGTTTGGGACTGAGAGAGACCCAGTACTTC.